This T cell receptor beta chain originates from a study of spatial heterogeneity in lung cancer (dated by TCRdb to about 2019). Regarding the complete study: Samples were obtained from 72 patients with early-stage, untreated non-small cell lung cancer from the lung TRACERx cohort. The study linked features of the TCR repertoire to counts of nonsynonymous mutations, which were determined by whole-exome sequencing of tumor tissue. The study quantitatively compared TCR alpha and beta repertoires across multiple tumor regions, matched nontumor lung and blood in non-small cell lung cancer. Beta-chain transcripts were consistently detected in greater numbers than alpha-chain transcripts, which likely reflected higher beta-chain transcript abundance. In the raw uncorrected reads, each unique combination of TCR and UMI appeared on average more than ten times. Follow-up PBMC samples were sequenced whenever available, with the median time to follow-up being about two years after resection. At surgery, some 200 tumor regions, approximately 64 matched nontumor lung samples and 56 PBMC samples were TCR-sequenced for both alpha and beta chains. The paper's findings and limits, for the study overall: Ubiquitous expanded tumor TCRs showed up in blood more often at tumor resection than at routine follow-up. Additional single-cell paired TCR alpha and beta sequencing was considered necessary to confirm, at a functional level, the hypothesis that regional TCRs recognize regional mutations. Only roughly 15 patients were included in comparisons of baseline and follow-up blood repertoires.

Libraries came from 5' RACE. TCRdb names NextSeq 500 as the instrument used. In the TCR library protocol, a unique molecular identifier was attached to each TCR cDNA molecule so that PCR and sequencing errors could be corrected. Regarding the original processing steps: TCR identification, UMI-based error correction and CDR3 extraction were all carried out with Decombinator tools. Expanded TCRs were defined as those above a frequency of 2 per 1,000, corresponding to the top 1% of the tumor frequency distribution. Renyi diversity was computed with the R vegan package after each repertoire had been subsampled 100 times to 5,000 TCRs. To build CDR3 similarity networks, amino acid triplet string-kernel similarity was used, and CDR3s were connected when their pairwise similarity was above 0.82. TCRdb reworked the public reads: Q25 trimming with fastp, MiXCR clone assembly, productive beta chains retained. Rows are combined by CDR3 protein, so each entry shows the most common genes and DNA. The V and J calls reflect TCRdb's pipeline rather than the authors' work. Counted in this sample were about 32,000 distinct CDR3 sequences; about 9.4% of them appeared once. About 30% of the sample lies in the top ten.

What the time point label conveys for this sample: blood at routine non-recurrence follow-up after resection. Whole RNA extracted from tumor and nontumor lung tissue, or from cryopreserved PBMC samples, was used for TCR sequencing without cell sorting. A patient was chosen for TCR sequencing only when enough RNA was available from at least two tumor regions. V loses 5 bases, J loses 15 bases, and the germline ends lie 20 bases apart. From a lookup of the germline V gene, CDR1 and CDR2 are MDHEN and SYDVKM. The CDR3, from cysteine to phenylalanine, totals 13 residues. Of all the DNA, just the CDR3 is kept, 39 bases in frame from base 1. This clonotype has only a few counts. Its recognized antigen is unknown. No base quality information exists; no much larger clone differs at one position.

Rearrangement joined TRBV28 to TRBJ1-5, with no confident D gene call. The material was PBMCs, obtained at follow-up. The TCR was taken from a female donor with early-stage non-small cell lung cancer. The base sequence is TGTGCCAGCAGTCCCCTAGGTTCCCTCAGTCCGCATTTT. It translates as CASSPLGSLSPHF.